What follows are 18 T cell receptor beta chains derived from one specimen sequenced in a study of shared clonotypes between healthy human individuals. Libraries were prepared by immunoSEQ multiplex PCR; TCRdb keeps only in-frame clonotypes and omits some of them. The sample lists 2 million to 3 million clones, 93% occurring once. The material sequenced was naive CD4+ T cells from PBMCs. Documented subset: CD45RA+ positively selected. These receptors were taken from a man younger than 30 in good health. Some clones in this sample may be carry-over from other donors' samples.

V and J are TRBV11-2 and TRBJ1-3; D remains unclear. Germline values: CDR1 SGHAT, CDR2 FQNNGV. V was shortened by 1 base and J by 5 bases, with 6 bases between the two germline ends. The CDR3 totals 13 residues. In DNA, the CDR3 is TGTGCCAGCAGCTTAGCGTCCCGAAACACCATATATTTT. Amino acid sequence: CASSLASRNTIYF.

In this sample, this clone turned up once. One junction end disagrees with the germline gene, perhaps due to a read error. The CDR3 region is CAISESPGLGVNF. CDR3 DNA sequence: TGTGCCATCAGTGAGTCACCGGGACTAGGGGTGAACTTC. The rearrangement links TRBV10-3 to TRBJ2-5, with 8 bases matching TRBD2. CDR1 and CDR2 (germline): ENHRY, SYGVKD. This CDR3 spans 13 amino acids.

The rearrangement uses TRBV5-4 and TRBJ2-6; D might be TRBD2 (6 bases). Germline CDR1 is SGHNT and CDR2 is YYREEE (reference sequence). The V end lost 5 bases, the J end lost 0 bases, and 9 bases lay between the germline ends. The CDR3 extends over 15 amino acids. The CDR3 DNA reads TGTGCCAGCAGTCGGGACTTCTCTGGGGCCAACGTCCTGACTTTC. This translates into CASSRDFSGANVLTF. The full variable domain, rest sourced from reference TRBV5-4 and TRBJ2-6, is ETGVTQSPTHLIKTRGQQVTLRCSSQSGHNTVSWYQQALGQGPQFIFQYYREEENGRGNFPPRFSGLQFPNYSSELNVNALELDDSALYLCASSRDFSGANVLTFGAGSRLTVL.

The V gene is TRBV19, the J gene TRBJ2-3; unclear D gene. Germline V gives CDR1 LNHDA, CDR2 SQIVND (reference sequence). This CDR3 has 13 amino acids. V was pared by 4 bases and J by 5 bases, with 10 bases between. CDR3 sequence: CASSKNARDTQYF. The CDR3 DNA reads as TGTGCCAGTAGTAAGAATGCCAGAGATACGCAGTATTTT.

The V call is TRBV5-1, the J call TRBJ1-2, with a weak D call TRBD1 (5 bases). Germline CDR1 SGHRS, CDR2 YFSETQ. The V gene lost 3 bases and the J gene lost 4 bases, with 13 bases spanning the gap. The CDR3 contains 14 residues. The CDR3 region is CASSSDRPGYGYTF. CDR3 coding DNA: TGCGCCAGCAGCTCCGACAGACCCGGCTATGGCTACACCTTC.

The chain combines TRBV7-7 with TRBJ2-1; TRBD2 matches 10 bases. V shed 5 bases and J 1 base; nucleotides not matched to a gene: 5. The CDR3 is 16 residues long. Germline V lookup: CDR1 SSHAT, CDR2 FNYEAQ (reference sequence). CDR3 amino acids: CASSNLAGVSYNEQFF. CDR3 coding DNA: TGTGCCAGCAGCAACCTAGCGGGAGTTTCCTACAATGAGCAGTTCTTC.

About this clone: This specimen includes other DNA sequences encoding the same CDR3. This chain connects TRBV7-2 to TRBJ2-1; D might be TRBD1 (6 bases). Germline CDR1 is SGHTA and CDR2 is FQGNSA. The CDR3 spans 15 residues. Deletions cut 2 bases from V and 0 bases from J, with 8 bases between. This CDR3 reads CASSLLGASYNEQFF. The CDR3 DNA is TGTGCCAGCAGCTTACTGGGGGCCTCCTACAATGAGCAGTTCTTC.

The J gene is TRBJ2-2, the V gene TRBV19; D is undetermined. Trimming removed 4 bases from V and 0 bases from J, with 12 bases in between. The CDR3 totals 16 residues. Germline V gives CDR1 LNHDA, CDR2 SQIVND (reference sequence). CDR3 protein: CASSTNGGSNTGELFF. Here the CDR3 DNA reads TGTGCCAGTAGTACCAACGGCGGCTCGAACACCGGGGAGCTGTTTTTT.

This chain uses TRBV7-2 with TRBJ2-1; D ambiguous. Germline-derived CDR1 and CDR2 are SGHTA and FQGNSA. Trimming shortened V by 5 bases and J by 4 bases, and 12 bases separated the two germline ends. CDR3 length equals 14 residues. The CDR3 sequence is CASSPPSRYNEQFF. CDR3 sequence (DNA): TGTGCCAGCAGCCCTCCGTCCCGATACAATGAGCAGTTCTTC.

The J gene is TRBJ1-2, the V gene TRBV10-3; D is unresolved. The CDR3 runs 13 residues. Trimming cost V 3 bases and J 3 bases, with 8 bases left between them. Germline V gene data show CDR1 as ENHRY and CDR2 as SYGVKD. The CDR3 spells CAISDGGYYGYTF. CDR3 nucleotides: TGTGCCATCAGTGATGGAGGGTACTATGGCTACACCTTC.

The gene calls are TRBV6-1 and TRBJ2-2, with 10 bases identical to TRBD2. This CDR3 spans 16 amino acids. Germline assignment: CDR1 MNHNS and CDR2 SASEGT. V trimming: 4 bases; J trimming: 1 base; junction bases outside the gene matches: 3. CDR3 sequence reads: CASSALAGWNTGELFF. CDR3 bases: TGTGCCAGCAGTGCACTAGCGGGGTGGAACACCGGGGAGCTGTTTTTT.

Comment on this clone: Other DNA sequences in the sample encode the same CDR3. The chain joins TRBV5-1 to TRBJ2-7; 9 positions match TRBD2. The V gene end was trimmed by 4 bases and the J gene end by 1 base; junction bases not matched to a gene: 3. This CDR3 is built from 14 residues. Germline V gene data show CDR1 as SGHRS and CDR2 as YFSETQ. In DNA, the CDR3 is TGCGCCAGCAGCCGCACTAGCGGGTCCTACGAGCAGTACTTC. It translates to CASSRTSGSYEQYF.

The table lists this clone with a count of one. The chain joins TRBV6-5 to TRBJ2-3, with unresolved D. In germline, CDR1 is MNHEY, CDR2 SVGAGI. With 4 bases removed from V and 0 bases from J, the gap between germline ends came to 11 bases. The CDR3 is made up of 15 amino acids. The CDR3 region is CASSSRPTSTDTQYF. In DNA, the CDR3 is TGTGCCAGCAGTTCCAGGCCTACTAGCACAGATACGCAGTATTTT.

The chain joins TRBV7-9 to TRBJ1-2; 7 positions agree with TRBD1. The germline V gene encodes CDR1 SEHNR and CDR2 FQNEAQ (reference sequence). The CDR3 extends over 17 amino acids. V was pared by 5 bases and J by 4 bases, with 16 bases of the junction left unmatched. DNA for the CDR3: TGTGCCAGCAGCCTGACAGGGACACTGCTCCCTGGCTATGGCTACACCTTC. This codes for CASSLTGTLLPGYGYTF.

The chain recombines TRBV9 with TRBJ1-5; maybe TRBD1 (6 bases). CDR1 is SGDLS, CDR2 YYNGEE, per germline. The CDR3 is made up of 16 amino acids. Trimming cost V 0 bases and J 1 base, with 11 bases left between them. Here the CDR3 DNA reads TGTGCCAGCAGCGTAGACACTGGGGGCAGCAATCAGCCCCAGCATTTT. Translated, it gives CASSVDTGGSNQPQHF.

This chain uses TRBV5-1 with TRBJ2-5; 15 bases are shared with TRBD2. The CDR3 covers 18 residues. Germline V gives CDR1 SGHRS, CDR2 YFSETQ. Trimming cost V 0 bases and J 1 base; bases outside gene matches: 4. The CDR3 DNA sequence: TGCGCCAGCAGCTTGGGGACTAGCGGGAGGGCCCCCCAAGAGACCCAGTACTTC. It specifies CASSLGTSGRAPQETQYF.

The J gene is TRBJ2-5, the V gene TRBV7-2; perhaps TRBD2 as D (6 bases). The germline V and J ends were trimmed by 2 bases and 1 base, with 11 bases remaining between them. The CDR3 length is 15 residues. From germline, CDR1 is SGHTA and CDR2 FQGNSA. The CDR3 nucleotides are TGTGCCAGCAGCTTATTAGGAGGGCCCCAAGAGACCCAGTACTTC. It codes for CASSLLGGPQETQYF.

The chain is built from TRBV4-2 and TRBJ1-2; no clear D gene. The CDR3 is 16 amino acids. The germline V gene encodes CDR1 LGHNA and CDR2 YNFKEQ. Trimming pared 1 base from V and 1 base from J, leaving 13 bases between. The CDR3 DNA reads as TGTGCCAGCAGCCAAGGGGTTGCGGGATTTAACTATGGCTACACCTTC. It translates to CASSQGVAGFNYGYTF.